The 28 T cell receptor delta chains in this list originate from one sample, sequenced in a study of gamma-delta T cells after stem cell transplantation. TCRdb reanalyzed the RT-PCR reads using CATT. Counted here are around 1,500 delta-chain clones, 5.5% to 7% occurring once; the ten biggest clones make up about half. The source material was gamma-delta T cells. The receptors originated from a human donor. It is not recorded whose cells these are; they may come from a transplant donor.

This clone was seen repeatedly, ten times or more. A far more abundant clone sits one base away, making this likely a read error. The sample contains more than one DNA sequence encoding this CDR3. The chain employs TRDV2 and TRDJ1; 7 nucleotides align to TRDD3. Trimming took 0 bases from V and 1 from J; bases not matched to a gene: 13. This CDR3 is built from 18 residues. From germline, CDR1 is GEAIGNYY and CDR2 EKD. In DNA, the CDR3 is TGTGCCTGTGACACCGTGCCCGGGGGATCCACGATCACCGATAAACTCATCTTT. It yields the protein CACDTVPGGSTITDKLIF.

The chain couples TRDV2 to TRDJ1; 8 bases are a match to TRDD3. The CDR3 runs to 17 residues. The J segment lost 0 bases and the V segment lost 4 bases, leaving 12 bases of the junction unmatched. Germline loops: CDR1 GEAIGNYY, CDR2 EKD. CDR3 sequence (DNA): TGTGCCTGTGAAGCCCTGGGGGAGAGGGGGAACACCGATAAACTCATCTTT. Its translation is CACEALGERGNTDKLIF.

By frequency in the sample, this clone is medium-sized. A read error is likely here: a far larger clone is one base away. This chain joins TRDV2 and TRDJ1; 9 nucleotides line up with TRDD3. CDR1 and CDR2 from the germline V gene are GEAIGNYY and EKD. CDR3 length: 18 amino acids. The ends lost 0 bases at V and 1 base at J; junction bases unmatched: 11. CDR3 residues: CACDTVPGGSAITDKLIF. CDR3 DNA: TGTGCCTGTGACACCGTGCCTGGGGGATCCGCGATCACCGATAAACTCATCTTT.

By share of the sample, this clone is large. This CDR3 is also generated by other DNA sequences in the sample. This chain links TRDV2 with TRDJ1, with 13 bases that match TRDD3. Germline values: CDR1 GEAIGNYY, CDR2 EKD. The CDR3 runs to 18 residues. After removal of 0 bases from V and 2 bases from J, the junction contained 8 bases not matched to a gene. The CDR3 protein is CACDTVGLGDTRTDKLIF. The CDR3 nucleotides are TGTGCCTGTGACACCGTGGGACTGGGGGATACGAGGACCGATAAACTCATCTTT.

As concerns this clone: A read error likely explains this, since a far larger clone differs by one base. The J gene is TRDJ3, the V gene TRDV2; 9 nucleotides match TRDD3. CDR3 length: 22 residues. V gave up 3 bases and J gave up 2 bases; unmatched junction bases: 19. Per the germline V gene, CDR1 is GEAIGNYY and CDR2 is EKD. DNA of the CDR3: TGTGCCTGTGACGTTACTGGGGGAGGTTATGAGGAATCACCCTGGGACACCCGACAGATGTTTTTC. Protein: CACDVTGGGYEESPWDTRQMFF.

By share of the sample, this clone is medium-sized. J is TRDJ2 and V is TRDV1; D remains ambiguous. This CDR3 is built from 12 residues. The germline CDR1 and CDR2 sequences are TSWWSYY and QGS. The V end was cut by 11 bases, the J end by 6 bases, with 13 bases between. The CDR3 spells CAGAPGAAQLFF. Here the CDR3 DNA reads TGTGCTGGGGCCCCAGGGGCAGCACAACTCTTCTTT.

About this clone itself: TCRdb attributes to this sequence the protein of a much larger clone, which differs from the DNA translation at residue 5; a read error is likely, and the protein displayed is translated from the DNA. The chain recombines TRDV2 with TRDJ1; 9 nucleotides line up with TRDD3. V was pared by 2 bases and J by 0 bases, with 9 bases of the junction left unmatched. Germline V lookup: CDR1 GEAIGNYY, CDR2 EKD. The CDR3 is 17 amino acids. Here the CDR3 DNA reads TGTGCCTGTGACAAACTGGGGGAGAGGGGGAACACCGATAAACTCATCTTT. It codes for CACDKLGERGNTDKLIF.

With regard to this clone: A far larger clone differs by one base, so this is likely a read error. Different DNA sequences within this sample yield the same CDR3. The chain has TRDV2 and TRDJ1; D unclear. V lost 0 bases and J 5 bases, leaving 18 bases between the germline ends. The CDR3 is 16 amino acids. Germline CDR1 and CDR2: GEAIGNYY and EKD. This CDR3 reads CACDTVEDQTDDKLIF. As DNA, the CDR3 is TGTGCCTGTGACACCGTTGAAGATCAAACGGATGATAAACTCATCTTT.

This clone was detected a few times. Only one base separates this from a far larger clonotype, so it likely reflects a read error. The V call is TRDV2, the J call TRDJ3, with TRDD3 matching 9 bases. The length of the CDR3 is 22 residues. The junction had 18 bases not matched to a gene; V was cut back by 3 bases and J by 1 base. Per germline, CDR1 GEAIGNYY and CDR2 EKD. The CDR3 DNA reads TGTGCCTGTGACGTTACTGGGGGAGGTTATGAGGAATTATCCTGGGACACCCGACAGATGTTTTTC. Translation gives CACDVTGGGYEELSWDTRQMFF.

This clone has only a few counts. It is likely a read error: a sequence one base away is far more abundant. The identical CDR3 is also encoded by other nucleotide sequences in the sample. V and J are TRDV2 and TRDJ3; D is unresolved. Germline V gives CDR1 GEAIGNYY, CDR2 EKD. The CDR3 is 19 amino acids. Here the CDR3 reads CACDTTADPLKWDTRQMFF. For the CDR3, the DNA is TGTGCCTGTGACACCACGGCGGATCCCCTCAAGTGGGACACCCGGCAGATGTTTTTC.

Concerning this clone: A read error may produce the germline difference seen at one junction end. The J gene is TRDJ1, the V gene TRDV2, with D unclear. Germline lookup yields CDR1 GEAIGNYY and CDR2 EKD. CDR3 length equals 14 residues. The CDR3 protein is CACYALTDGDKPIF. Here the CDR3 DNA reads TGTGCCTGTTACGCGCTTACTGATGGCGATAAACCCATCTTT.

With respect to this clone: The TCRdb protein, from a much larger clone, departs from this DNA's translation at residue 7, likely by read error; the protein shown derives from the DNA. The chain links TRDV2 to TRDJ1; D ambiguous. Germline CDR1 is GEAIGNYY and CDR2 is EKD. Trimming shortened V by 4 bases and J by 1 base, and 18 bases separated the two germline ends. This CDR3 has 16 amino acids. The CDR3 protein is CACERLRAVATDKLIF. CDR3 DNA sequence: TGTGCCTGTGAGAGACTGAGGGCTGTCGCCACCGATAAACTCATCTTT.

About this clone: A read error is the likely source, as a far larger clone sits one nucleotide away. The sample holds other DNA sequences that translate to the same CDR3. V gene TRDV2 combines with J gene TRDJ1, with D possibly being TRDD3 (6 bases). The CDR3 length is 14 residues. With 4 bases removed from V and 8 bases from J, the gap between germline ends came to 19 bases. Germline CDR1 and CDR2: GEAIGNYY and EKD. Written as DNA, the CDR3 is TGTGCCTGTGAGCTTATGGGGATGTCTTTAAAACTCATCTTT. Amino acid sequence: CACELMGMSLKLIF.

Details on this clone: The protein TCRdb lists belongs to a much larger clone and differs from this DNA's translation at residue 6, which points to a read error; the protein shown is made from the DNA. The chain uses TRDV2 and TRDJ1; maybe TRDD3 (6 bases). There are 17 residues in the CDR3. Trimming pared 1 base from V and 0 bases from J, leaving 17 bases between. Germline CDR1 is GEAIGNYY and CDR2 is EKD. This CDR3 is CACDTTPGEAYTDKLIF. CDR3 nucleotide sequence: TGTGCCTGTGACACAACGCCGGGGGAGGCGTACACCGATAAACTCATCTTT.

This clone appeared a few times. With only one base between it and a far larger clone, this is likely a read error. In the same sample, other DNA sequences code for this CDR3. The V gene is TRDV2, the J gene TRDJ1; TRDD3 matches 8 bases. Germline-derived CDR1 and CDR2 are GEAIGNYY and EKD. The CDR3 has 17 amino acids. With 0 bases clipped from V and 2 bases from J, the junction kept 10 bases outside the gene matches. CDR3 sequence reads: CACDTVWGNEYTDKLIF. The CDR3 region has the DNA TGTGCCTGTGACACCGTCTGGGGGAACGAGTATACCGATAAACTCATCTTT.

Note on this clone: The likely explanation is a read error, given a far larger clone one base away. Other nucleotide sequences in the sample specify the same CDR3. The chain recombines TRDV2 with TRDJ1; 7 bases line up with TRDD3. The J segment lost 8 bases and the V segment lost 3 bases, leaving 11 bases of the junction unmatched. Looked up from germline, CDR1 is GEAIGNYY and CDR2 is EKD. The CDR3 extends over 14 amino acids. In nucleotides, the CDR3 is TGTGCCTGTGACGGACTGGGGCAACAATCCAAACTCATCTTT. Encoded protein: CACDGLGQQSKLIF.

There are a few counts of this clone. TCRdb has a much larger clone's protein, which differs at residue 6 from the translation of this DNA, likely because of a read error; what is shown is the protein translated from the DNA. The chain employs TRDV2 and TRDJ1; 12 positions agree with TRDD3. Germline V CDR1 and CDR2: GEAIGNYY, EKD. J gave up 2 bases and V 0 bases, and 9 bases lay outside the gene matches. The CDR3 has 18 amino acids. The CDR3 DNA reads TGTGCCTGTGACACCCCAAATACTGGGGGATACTCTACCGATAAACTCATCTTT. Its protein product is CACDTPNTGGYSTDKLIF.

A note on this clone: TCRdb assigns this DNA the protein of a much larger clone, which departs from its translation at residue 12; this likely reflects a read error, and the protein shown comes from translating the DNA. The chain is built from TRDV1 and TRDJ2, with 8 bases aligning to TRDD2. Germline-derived CDR1 and CDR2 are TSWWSYY and QGS. Losses at the gene ends were 7 bases for V and 6 bases for J; bases not matched to a gene: 34. This CDR3 region has 23 residues. The chain's CDR3 is CALDCTSYQSERAGAPGAAQLFF. The CDR3 DNA reads as TGTGCTCTTGACTGTACTTCCTACCAAAGTGAGCGTGCTGGGGCCCCAGGGGCAGCACAACTCTTCTTT.

As for this clone: This DNA's translation differs at residue 7 from TCRdb's protein, which comes from a much larger clone; a read error is likely, and the protein shown is translated from the DNA. V usage is TRDV2 and J usage is TRDJ1; 7 positions match TRDD3. The germline CDR1 and CDR2 sequences are GEAIGNYY and EKD. V shed 3 bases, J shed 3 bases, and the junction held 9 bases outside the gene matches. The CDR3 spans 15 residues. For the CDR3, the DNA is TGTGCCTGTGACTCCCTAGCTGGGGGTGCCGATAAACTCATCTTT. Its translation: CACDSLAGGADKLIF.

Details on this clone: This likely stems from a read error, as it lies one base from a far larger clone. The sample has other DNA sequences that encode this CDR3 too. The chain links TRDV2 to TRDJ1, with 9 nucleotides matching TRDD3. Germline V CDR1 and CDR2: GEAIGNYY, EKD. This CDR3 is 14 amino acids long. The CDR3 nucleotides are TGTGCCTGTGAAGCCCTGGGGGATTCTGATAAACTCATTTTT. This encodes CACEALGDSDKLIF.

This clone occurred a few times. This DNA translates differently at residue 13 from the TCRdb protein, which is that of a much larger clone; a read error is likely, and the protein shown is the DNA's own translation. The CDR3 reads CACDTLTGIRTPDSLDKLIF. The CDR3 coding sequence is TGTGCCTGTGACACACTGACGGGGATACGGACCCCCGATTCCTTAGATAAACTCATCTTT. The chain has TRDV2 and TRDJ1, with 9 bases lining up with TRDD3. The CDR3 has 20 residues. V was clipped by 1 base and J by 5 bases; unmatched bases: 22. From germline, CDR1 is GEAIGNYY and CDR2 EKD.

This clone was observed a handful of times. A far larger clone differs by one base, so this is likely a read error. This same CDR3 is encoded by further DNA sequences in the sample. This chain uses TRDV2 with TRDJ1; 10 bases match TRDD3. The germline V gene has CDR1 GEAIGNYY and CDR2 EKD. With V trimmed by 2 bases and J by 3 bases, 11 bases remained unmatched. The CDR3 runs to 17 residues. The CDR3 reads CACDILGDPIKSDKLIF. Here the CDR3 DNA reads TGTGCCTGTGACATACTGGGGGATCCTATCAAGTCCGATAAACTCATCTTT.

This clone is classed as medium-sized. This may be a read error: a much more frequent sequence differs by one nucleotide. This chain links TRDV2 with TRDJ1, with 8 bases that match TRDD3. This CDR3 is built from 17 residues. Germline V gene lookup returns CDR1 GEAIGNYY and CDR2 EKD. Germline trimming cut 2 bases from V and 3 bases from J; bases unmatched to any gene: 13. For the CDR3, the DNA is TGTGCCTGTGACATACTGGGGGCCCCTATCAAGTCCGATAAACTCATCTTT. As protein: CACDILGAPIKSDKLIF.

As for this clone: This likely traces to a read error, being one base from a far larger clone. Different DNA sequences within this sample yield the same CDR3. V gene TRDV2 combines with J gene TRDJ1, with 9 positions matching TRDD3. This CDR3 region has 18 residues. V trimming: 1 base; J trimming: 1 base; junction bases outside the gene matches: 12. Germline V lookup: CDR1 GEAIGNYY, CDR2 EKD. DNA for the CDR3: TGTGCCTGTGACACTGTGCCTGGGGGATCCACGATCACCGATAAACTCATCTTT. Amino acid sequence: CACDTVPGGSTITDKLIF.

This clone is classed as large (0.1 to 1%). Other DNA sequences of this sample code for an identical CDR3. V is TRDV2 and J is TRDJ1, with a possible D match to TRDD3 (7 bases). Germline V lookup: CDR1 GEAIGNYY, CDR2 EKD. The CDR3 is made up of 15 amino acids. V shed 1 base and J shed 4 bases, with 15 bases lying between them. DNA for the CDR3: TGTGCCTGTGACACGGCCTTCCGGGGATACGATAAACTCATCTTT. Residues: CACDTAFRGYDKLIF.

In its sample, this clone is medium-sized. A far larger clone is a single base away, which makes a read error likely. The gene calls are TRDV1 and TRDJ1; TRDD3 might be the D (5 bases). CDR1 is TSWWSYY, CDR2 QGS, per germline. Trimming took 0 bases from V and 3 from J, leaving 17 bases between them. The CDR3 contains 17 residues. DNA of the CDR3: TGTGCTCTTGGGGAACTCGCTCCCCGTTTACTGGCCGATAAACTCATCTTT. Amino acid sequence: CALGELAPRLLADKLIF.

The table lists this clone with many counts. A much bigger clone sits one base away, suggesting this may be a read error. V and J are TRDV2 and TRDJ3; TRDD3 matches at 7 bases. CDR3 length: 21 amino acids. Trimming at V came to 3 bases and at J to 0 bases, leaving 16 bases not matched to a gene. CDR1 is GEAIGNYY, CDR2 EKD, per germline. CDR3 in amino acids: CACDAVAGGYSSSWDTRQMFF. The DNA for the CDR3 is TGTGCCTGTGACGCCGTGGCTGGGGGGTATTCGAGCTCCTGGGACACCCGACAGATGTTTTTC.

This clone was recorded at least ten times. A far more abundant clone sits one base away, making this likely a read error. This sequence joins TRDV2 and TRDJ1, with 7 bases fitting TRDD3. Germline lookup yields CDR1 GEAIGNYY and CDR2 EKD. The V gene end was trimmed by 0 bases and the J gene end by 1 base; junction bases not matched to a gene: 4. This CDR3 has 15 amino acids. This CDR3 reads CACDTVGDCTDKLIF. CDR3 sequence (DNA): TGTGCCTGTGACACCGTGGGGGACTGCACCGATAAACTCATCTTT.